These 22 T cell receptor beta chains originate from one sample sequenced in a study of T cell responses to AZD1222 COVID-19 vaccine. TCRdb keeps only in-frame clones here, not all; method: immunoSEQ multiplex PCR. Altogether over 100,000 clones are present, approximately 94% being singletons, with the ten largest covering around 6.6%. This material consisted of peripheral blood, taken on day 0 of AZD1222 vaccination. The source of these receptors is an adult in good health.

The rearrangement uses TRBV19 and TRBJ2-1, with 10 bases that match TRBD2. CDR1 and CDR2 from the germline V gene are LNHDA and SQIVND (reference sequence). This CDR3 contains 17 residues. V lost 4 bases and J lost 4; bases outside the gene matches: 10. The CDR3 reads CASSSKGLAITYNEQFF. CDR3 in DNA: TGTGCCAGTAGTAGTAAGGGACTAGCGATTACTTACAATGAGCAGTTCTTC.

In the case of this clone: The limits of the CDR3 on the DNA are not certain, so only TCRdb's listed CDR3 is given. The V call is TRBV6-5, the J call TRBJ1-5. The CDR3 is made up of 13 amino acids, end residues included. From germline, CDR1 is MNHEY and CDR2 SVGAGI. CDR3 protein: CASSTSSGQPQHF.

This clone was picked up one time. J is TRBJ2-7 and V is TRBV7-9; no reliable D call. V was clipped by 5 bases and J by 6 bases, with 11 bases between them. Germline values: CDR1 SEHNR, CDR2 FQNEAQ (reference sequence). The CDR3 is 12 residues long. The CDR3 sequence: CASSPMDPEQYF. The CDR3 bases are TGTGCCAGCAGCCCGATGGATCCCGAGCAGTACTTC.

The chain carries TRBV27 and TRBJ2-7, with D possibly matching TRBD1 (5 bases). The CDR3 loop spans 15 amino acids. Germline CDR1 is MNHEY and CDR2 is SMNVEV (reference sequence). V lost 8 bases to trimming and J lost 2 bases, with 19 bases between them. The CDR3 nucleotides are TGTGCCAGCGCTGCGTGGGGCCTAGGAGCCTACGAGCAGTACTTC. It specifies CASAAWGLGAYEQYF.

The chain uses TRBV4-1 and TRBJ1-5; D is unresolved. This CDR3 is 16 amino acids long. V lost 1 base to trimming and J lost 5 bases, with 15 bases between them. Germline CDR1 and CDR2: MGHRA and YSYEKL. The CDR3 bases are TGCGCCAGCAGCCAAGCGTACGTTTTTTCACATCAGCCCCAGCATTTT. Residues: CASSQAYVFSHQPQHF.

The chain has TRBV7-9 and TRBJ1-1; D not resolved. This CDR3 spans 12 amino acids. Trimming removed 1 base from V and 10 bases from J, with 10 bases in between. Germline V lookup: CDR1 SEHNR, CDR2 FQNEAQ (reference sequence). CDR3 in amino acids: CASSLGGYGAFF. In nucleotides, the CDR3 is TGTGCCAGCAGCTTAGGAGGTTACGGAGCTTTCTTT.

This clone was seen once. This sequence joins TRBV10-3 and TRBJ2-1; D perhaps matches TRBD2 (5 bases). The CDR3 runs 16 residues. Trimming took 4 bases from V and 4 from J, leaving 17 bases between them. Germline CDR1 and CDR2: ENHRY and SYGVKD. The CDR3 loop is CAISGQRGLTYNEQFF. The CDR3 nucleotides read TGTGCCATCAGTGGCCAACGCGGACTCACATACAATGAGCAGTTCTTC.

V is TRBV18 and J is TRBJ2-2; 8 bases agree with TRBD1. With 2 bases clipped from V and 3 bases from J, the junction kept 11 bases outside the gene matches. The CDR3 sequence is 18 residues long. CDR1 and CDR2 from the germline V gene are KGHSH and LQKENI. The CDR3 nucleotides read TGTGCCAGCTCACCAGCCCAGGGGGCTCTTCTCCACACCGGGGAGCTGTTTTTT. Amino acids: CASSPAQGALLHTGELFF.

This clone came up once. The gene calls are TRBV10-3 and TRBJ1-1, with 7 bases identical to TRBD1. This CDR3 is built from 13 residues. From germline, CDR1 is ENHRY and CDR2 SYGVKD. V shed 6 bases, J shed 6 bases, and the junction held 7 bases outside the gene matches. The CDR3 spells CAIREQGSAEAFF. CDR3 sequence (DNA): TGTGCCATCAGAGAACAGGGGAGCGCTGAAGCTTTCTTT.

This chain links TRBV27 with TRBJ1-1; 7 bases line up with TRBD1. Germline V gene lookup returns CDR1 MNHEY and CDR2 SMNVEV (reference sequence). The CDR3 is 13 residues long. J lost 0 bases, V lost 6 bases, and 1 base had no gene match. CDR3: CASRDRMNTEAFF. DNA of the CDR3: TGTGCCAGCAGGGACAGGATGAACACTGAAGCTTTCTTT.

The rearrangement uses TRBV12-5 and TRBJ2-2; D remains ambiguous. This CDR3 region has 12 residues. Germline V gene lookup returns CDR1 LGHNT and CDR2 FRNRAP. Trimming left V 2 bases short and J 6 bases short, with 4 bases between. DNA of the CDR3: TGTGCTAGTGGTTTGTTCGCCGGGGAGCTGTTTTTT. As protein: CASGLFAGELFF.

This sequence joins TRBV28 and TRBJ2-2; 15 bases agree with TRBD2. This CDR3 has 17 residues. CDR1 MDHEN and CDR2 SYDVKM come from the germline V gene. Trimming took 6 bases from V and 10 from J; bases not matched to a gene: 12. Here the CDR3 DNA reads TGTGCCAGCAGCCCTGGGCGGACTAGCGGGAGGGCCACGGAGCTGTTTTTT. As protein: CASSPGRTSGRATELFF.

This sequence joins TRBV27 and TRBJ1-5; D is uncertain. Per germline, CDR1 MNHEY and CDR2 SMNVEV (reference sequence). The CDR3 is 13 residues long. V lost 3 bases and J lost 7, with 10 bases in between. The CDR3 protein is CASSLWLGQPQHF. In DNA form, the CDR3 reads TGTGCCAGCAGTTTGTGGTTAGGACAGCCCCAGCATTTT.

V usage is TRBV7-6 and J usage is TRBJ2-1; D may match TRBD1 or TRBD2 (5 bases each). V was trimmed by 1 base and J by 4 bases, leaving 11 bases between them. Germline V gene sequence: CDR1 SGHVS, CDR2 FNYEAQ. The CDR3 loop spans 15 amino acids. Here the CDR3 reads CASSLGGARYNEQFF. In DNA form, the CDR3 reads TGTGCCAGCAGCTTAGGAGGGGCGCGGTACAATGAGCAGTTCTTC.

This clone was seen a single time. Other DNA sequences within the sample encode an identical CDR3. The V and J genes are TRBV5-1 and TRBJ2-5, with 13 bases identical to TRBD2. Trimming removed 4 bases from V and 2 bases from J; junction bases left unmatched: 5. The CDR3 runs 16 residues. Germline-derived CDR1 and CDR2 are SGHRS and YFSETQ. The CDR3 region is CASSPGGLAGQETQYF. The CDR3, as DNA: TGCGCCAGCAGCCCTGGGGGACTAGCGGGGCAAGAGACCCAGTACTTC.

J is TRBJ2-7 and V is TRBV6-1; 11 bases are a match to TRBD2. Losses at the gene ends were 2 bases for V and 3 bases for J; bases not matched to a gene: 3. This CDR3 has 15 amino acids. Germline V lookup: CDR1 MNHNS, CDR2 SASEGT. The CDR3 nucleotides are TGTGCCAGCAGTGAACCCGGGACTAGCGGCTACGAGCAGTACTTC. Translating it yields CASSEPGTSGYEQYF.

This clone appeared a few times. This chain uses TRBV6-5 with TRBJ2-1, with D possibly TRBD1 on 5 matching bases. Deletions cut 6 bases from V and 1 base from J, with 13 bases between. The germline V gene encodes CDR1 MNHEY and CDR2 SVGAGI. The CDR3 is 15 residues long. Written as DNA, the CDR3 is TGTGCCAGCAGGGGCTCGCAGGGTTCCTACAATGAGCAGTTCTTC. Encoded protein: CASRGSQGSYNEQFF.

The V and J genes are TRBV5-1 and TRBJ2-2; perhaps TRBD1 as D (6 bases). Deletions cut 2 bases from V and 0 bases from J, with 20 bases between. Germline V gene data show CDR1 as SGHRS and CDR2 as YFSETQ. The CDR3 covers 19 residues. The CDR3 region is CASSFQGLEKPTNTGELFF. In DNA form, the CDR3 reads TGCGCCAGCAGCTTCCAGGGGCTAGAGAAACCAACGAACACCGGGGAGCTGTTTTTT.

The chain couples TRBV9 to TRBJ1-1, with D perhaps TRBD1 (5 bases). The CDR3 contains 13 residues. Trimming cost V 0 bases and J 7 bases, with 10 bases left between them. CDR1 and CDR2 from the germline V gene are SGDLS and YYNGEE. Here the CDR3 DNA reads TGTGCCAGCAGCGTAGCTGGGGCCCATGAAGCTTTCTTT. It encodes CASSVAGAHEAFF. Variable domain in full (rest from reference TRBV9 and TRBJ1-1): DSGVTQTPKHLITATGQRVTLRCSPRSGDLSVYWYQQSLDQGLQFLIQYYNGEERAKGNILERFSAQQFPDLHSELNLSSLELGDSALYFCASSVAGAHEAFFGQGTRLTVV.

This clone was detected only a few times. The chain couples TRBV6-5 to TRBJ2-7; D remains ambiguous. CDR1 and CDR2 from the germline V gene are MNHEY and SVGAGI. The CDR3 spans 16 residues. V was clipped by 0 bases and J by 7 bases, with 19 bases between them. CDR3: CASSYSTSSSSREQYF. In nucleotides, the CDR3 is TGTGCCAGCAGTTACTCTACATCTTCCAGCTCGAGGGAGCAGTACTTC.

The chain uses TRBV6-5 and TRBJ1-1; D unclear. Germline lookup yields CDR1 MNHEY and CDR2 SVGAGI. V lost 6 bases and J lost 5, with 10 bases in between. The CDR3 is 12 amino acids. As DNA, the CDR3 is TGTGCCAGCAGACGAGTGGGGACTGAAGCTTTCTTT. Its translation is CASRRVGTEAFF.

The genes are TRBV9 and TRBJ2-1; TRBD2 matches 9 bases. Looked up from germline, CDR1 is SGDLS and CDR2 is YYNGEE. The CDR3 runs 15 residues. Trimming removed 4 bases from V and 0 bases from J; junction bases left unmatched: 2. The CDR3 DNA is TGTGCCAGCAGCTCTAGCGGGAACTCCTACAATGAGCAGTTCTTC. It translates to CASSSSGNSYNEQFF. The full variable domain, completed using reference TRBV9 and TRBJ2-1, is DSGVTQTPKHLITATGQRVTLRCSPRSGDLSVYWYQQSLDQGLQFLIQYYNGEERAKGNILERFSAQQFPDLHSELNLSSLELGDSALYFCASSSSGNSYNEQFFGPGTRLTVL.